This T cell receptor (beta chain) appears in the sequencing data of a study of blood T cell repertoires in COVID-19. Study at large: T cells, B-cell-depleted T cells, or PBMCs provided the cDNA or gDNA that served as material.

Germline loops: CDR1 SGHRS, CDR2 YFSETQ. This CDR3 contains 13 residues. Trimming took 1 base from V and 10 from J, leaving 9 bases between them. This table comes from immunoSEQ multiplex PCR, and its TCRdb copy is limited to in-frame clones, with some not included. Here the sample spans 150,000 to 200,000 clones, roughly nine tenths being singletons. The sample consisted of peripheral blood. The rearrangement links TRBV5-1 to TRBJ1-6; possible D gene TRBD1, 5 bases. The TCR was taken from an older woman with acute or convalescent COVID-19. Here the CDR3 reads CASSLQGGSPLHF. The CDR3, as DNA: TGCGCCAGCAGCTTGCAGGGCGGATCACCCCTCCACTTT.